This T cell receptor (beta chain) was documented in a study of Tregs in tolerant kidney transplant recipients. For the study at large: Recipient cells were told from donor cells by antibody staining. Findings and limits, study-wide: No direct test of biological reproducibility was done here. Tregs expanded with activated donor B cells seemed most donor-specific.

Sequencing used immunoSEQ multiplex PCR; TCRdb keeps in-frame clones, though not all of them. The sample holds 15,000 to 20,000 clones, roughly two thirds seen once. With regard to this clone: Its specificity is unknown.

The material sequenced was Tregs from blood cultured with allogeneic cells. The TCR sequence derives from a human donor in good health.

The CDR3 sequence: CASSLLNTGELFF. For the CDR3, the DNA is TGTGCCAGCTCCCTGTTGAACACCGGGGAGCTGTTTTTT. The chain combines TRBV18 with TRBJ2-2; D ambiguous. This CDR3 has 13 amino acids. V shed 6 bases and J shed 1 base, with 6 bases lying between them. Germline assignment: CDR1 KGHSH and CDR2 LQKENI.